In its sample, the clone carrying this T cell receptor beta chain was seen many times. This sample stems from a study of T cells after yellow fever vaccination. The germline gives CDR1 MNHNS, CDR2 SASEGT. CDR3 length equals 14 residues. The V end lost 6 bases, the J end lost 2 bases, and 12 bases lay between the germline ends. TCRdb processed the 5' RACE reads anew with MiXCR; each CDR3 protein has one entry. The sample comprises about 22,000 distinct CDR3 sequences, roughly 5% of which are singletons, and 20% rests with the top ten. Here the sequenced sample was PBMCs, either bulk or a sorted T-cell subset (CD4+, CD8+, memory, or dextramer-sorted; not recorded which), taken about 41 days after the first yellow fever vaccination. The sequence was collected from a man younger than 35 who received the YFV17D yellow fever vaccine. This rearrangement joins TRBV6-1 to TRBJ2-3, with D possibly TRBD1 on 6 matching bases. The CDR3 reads CASSRTVYTDTQYF. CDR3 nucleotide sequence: TGTGCCAGCAGCAGGACAGTTTACACAGATACGCAGTATTTT.